This T cell receptor (beta chain) derives from a study of blood T cell repertoires in COVID-19. Study overall: Researchers got acute and convalescent COVID-19 samples from the United States, Italy and Spain. In each case, the material was cDNA or gDNA derived from T cells, B-cell-depleted T cells, or PBMCs.

The CDR3 covers 15 residues. The ends were cut back, 5 bases at V and 0 bases at J, with 11 bases in the middle. Germline loops: CDR1 MDHEN, CDR2 SYDVKM. Per the original data handling: The assay estimated nucleated cells by amplifying reference gene primers. Sequenced by immunoSEQ multiplex PCR; TCRdb stores in-frame clones only, minus some. Clone size and V and J calls were adopted from that table, with D and trimming inferred from the DNA. The data show approximately 160,000 clones, roughly 88% seen once. This receptor was identified in a woman aged 55-75 years with acute or convalescent COVID-19. Sequenced input: peripheral blood. The chain recombines TRBV28 with TRBJ1-5; maybe TRBD1 (6 bases). DNA of the CDR3: TGTGCCAGCAGTCAGGACAGATATAGCAATCAGCCCCAGCATTTT. As protein: CASSQDRYSNQPQHF.